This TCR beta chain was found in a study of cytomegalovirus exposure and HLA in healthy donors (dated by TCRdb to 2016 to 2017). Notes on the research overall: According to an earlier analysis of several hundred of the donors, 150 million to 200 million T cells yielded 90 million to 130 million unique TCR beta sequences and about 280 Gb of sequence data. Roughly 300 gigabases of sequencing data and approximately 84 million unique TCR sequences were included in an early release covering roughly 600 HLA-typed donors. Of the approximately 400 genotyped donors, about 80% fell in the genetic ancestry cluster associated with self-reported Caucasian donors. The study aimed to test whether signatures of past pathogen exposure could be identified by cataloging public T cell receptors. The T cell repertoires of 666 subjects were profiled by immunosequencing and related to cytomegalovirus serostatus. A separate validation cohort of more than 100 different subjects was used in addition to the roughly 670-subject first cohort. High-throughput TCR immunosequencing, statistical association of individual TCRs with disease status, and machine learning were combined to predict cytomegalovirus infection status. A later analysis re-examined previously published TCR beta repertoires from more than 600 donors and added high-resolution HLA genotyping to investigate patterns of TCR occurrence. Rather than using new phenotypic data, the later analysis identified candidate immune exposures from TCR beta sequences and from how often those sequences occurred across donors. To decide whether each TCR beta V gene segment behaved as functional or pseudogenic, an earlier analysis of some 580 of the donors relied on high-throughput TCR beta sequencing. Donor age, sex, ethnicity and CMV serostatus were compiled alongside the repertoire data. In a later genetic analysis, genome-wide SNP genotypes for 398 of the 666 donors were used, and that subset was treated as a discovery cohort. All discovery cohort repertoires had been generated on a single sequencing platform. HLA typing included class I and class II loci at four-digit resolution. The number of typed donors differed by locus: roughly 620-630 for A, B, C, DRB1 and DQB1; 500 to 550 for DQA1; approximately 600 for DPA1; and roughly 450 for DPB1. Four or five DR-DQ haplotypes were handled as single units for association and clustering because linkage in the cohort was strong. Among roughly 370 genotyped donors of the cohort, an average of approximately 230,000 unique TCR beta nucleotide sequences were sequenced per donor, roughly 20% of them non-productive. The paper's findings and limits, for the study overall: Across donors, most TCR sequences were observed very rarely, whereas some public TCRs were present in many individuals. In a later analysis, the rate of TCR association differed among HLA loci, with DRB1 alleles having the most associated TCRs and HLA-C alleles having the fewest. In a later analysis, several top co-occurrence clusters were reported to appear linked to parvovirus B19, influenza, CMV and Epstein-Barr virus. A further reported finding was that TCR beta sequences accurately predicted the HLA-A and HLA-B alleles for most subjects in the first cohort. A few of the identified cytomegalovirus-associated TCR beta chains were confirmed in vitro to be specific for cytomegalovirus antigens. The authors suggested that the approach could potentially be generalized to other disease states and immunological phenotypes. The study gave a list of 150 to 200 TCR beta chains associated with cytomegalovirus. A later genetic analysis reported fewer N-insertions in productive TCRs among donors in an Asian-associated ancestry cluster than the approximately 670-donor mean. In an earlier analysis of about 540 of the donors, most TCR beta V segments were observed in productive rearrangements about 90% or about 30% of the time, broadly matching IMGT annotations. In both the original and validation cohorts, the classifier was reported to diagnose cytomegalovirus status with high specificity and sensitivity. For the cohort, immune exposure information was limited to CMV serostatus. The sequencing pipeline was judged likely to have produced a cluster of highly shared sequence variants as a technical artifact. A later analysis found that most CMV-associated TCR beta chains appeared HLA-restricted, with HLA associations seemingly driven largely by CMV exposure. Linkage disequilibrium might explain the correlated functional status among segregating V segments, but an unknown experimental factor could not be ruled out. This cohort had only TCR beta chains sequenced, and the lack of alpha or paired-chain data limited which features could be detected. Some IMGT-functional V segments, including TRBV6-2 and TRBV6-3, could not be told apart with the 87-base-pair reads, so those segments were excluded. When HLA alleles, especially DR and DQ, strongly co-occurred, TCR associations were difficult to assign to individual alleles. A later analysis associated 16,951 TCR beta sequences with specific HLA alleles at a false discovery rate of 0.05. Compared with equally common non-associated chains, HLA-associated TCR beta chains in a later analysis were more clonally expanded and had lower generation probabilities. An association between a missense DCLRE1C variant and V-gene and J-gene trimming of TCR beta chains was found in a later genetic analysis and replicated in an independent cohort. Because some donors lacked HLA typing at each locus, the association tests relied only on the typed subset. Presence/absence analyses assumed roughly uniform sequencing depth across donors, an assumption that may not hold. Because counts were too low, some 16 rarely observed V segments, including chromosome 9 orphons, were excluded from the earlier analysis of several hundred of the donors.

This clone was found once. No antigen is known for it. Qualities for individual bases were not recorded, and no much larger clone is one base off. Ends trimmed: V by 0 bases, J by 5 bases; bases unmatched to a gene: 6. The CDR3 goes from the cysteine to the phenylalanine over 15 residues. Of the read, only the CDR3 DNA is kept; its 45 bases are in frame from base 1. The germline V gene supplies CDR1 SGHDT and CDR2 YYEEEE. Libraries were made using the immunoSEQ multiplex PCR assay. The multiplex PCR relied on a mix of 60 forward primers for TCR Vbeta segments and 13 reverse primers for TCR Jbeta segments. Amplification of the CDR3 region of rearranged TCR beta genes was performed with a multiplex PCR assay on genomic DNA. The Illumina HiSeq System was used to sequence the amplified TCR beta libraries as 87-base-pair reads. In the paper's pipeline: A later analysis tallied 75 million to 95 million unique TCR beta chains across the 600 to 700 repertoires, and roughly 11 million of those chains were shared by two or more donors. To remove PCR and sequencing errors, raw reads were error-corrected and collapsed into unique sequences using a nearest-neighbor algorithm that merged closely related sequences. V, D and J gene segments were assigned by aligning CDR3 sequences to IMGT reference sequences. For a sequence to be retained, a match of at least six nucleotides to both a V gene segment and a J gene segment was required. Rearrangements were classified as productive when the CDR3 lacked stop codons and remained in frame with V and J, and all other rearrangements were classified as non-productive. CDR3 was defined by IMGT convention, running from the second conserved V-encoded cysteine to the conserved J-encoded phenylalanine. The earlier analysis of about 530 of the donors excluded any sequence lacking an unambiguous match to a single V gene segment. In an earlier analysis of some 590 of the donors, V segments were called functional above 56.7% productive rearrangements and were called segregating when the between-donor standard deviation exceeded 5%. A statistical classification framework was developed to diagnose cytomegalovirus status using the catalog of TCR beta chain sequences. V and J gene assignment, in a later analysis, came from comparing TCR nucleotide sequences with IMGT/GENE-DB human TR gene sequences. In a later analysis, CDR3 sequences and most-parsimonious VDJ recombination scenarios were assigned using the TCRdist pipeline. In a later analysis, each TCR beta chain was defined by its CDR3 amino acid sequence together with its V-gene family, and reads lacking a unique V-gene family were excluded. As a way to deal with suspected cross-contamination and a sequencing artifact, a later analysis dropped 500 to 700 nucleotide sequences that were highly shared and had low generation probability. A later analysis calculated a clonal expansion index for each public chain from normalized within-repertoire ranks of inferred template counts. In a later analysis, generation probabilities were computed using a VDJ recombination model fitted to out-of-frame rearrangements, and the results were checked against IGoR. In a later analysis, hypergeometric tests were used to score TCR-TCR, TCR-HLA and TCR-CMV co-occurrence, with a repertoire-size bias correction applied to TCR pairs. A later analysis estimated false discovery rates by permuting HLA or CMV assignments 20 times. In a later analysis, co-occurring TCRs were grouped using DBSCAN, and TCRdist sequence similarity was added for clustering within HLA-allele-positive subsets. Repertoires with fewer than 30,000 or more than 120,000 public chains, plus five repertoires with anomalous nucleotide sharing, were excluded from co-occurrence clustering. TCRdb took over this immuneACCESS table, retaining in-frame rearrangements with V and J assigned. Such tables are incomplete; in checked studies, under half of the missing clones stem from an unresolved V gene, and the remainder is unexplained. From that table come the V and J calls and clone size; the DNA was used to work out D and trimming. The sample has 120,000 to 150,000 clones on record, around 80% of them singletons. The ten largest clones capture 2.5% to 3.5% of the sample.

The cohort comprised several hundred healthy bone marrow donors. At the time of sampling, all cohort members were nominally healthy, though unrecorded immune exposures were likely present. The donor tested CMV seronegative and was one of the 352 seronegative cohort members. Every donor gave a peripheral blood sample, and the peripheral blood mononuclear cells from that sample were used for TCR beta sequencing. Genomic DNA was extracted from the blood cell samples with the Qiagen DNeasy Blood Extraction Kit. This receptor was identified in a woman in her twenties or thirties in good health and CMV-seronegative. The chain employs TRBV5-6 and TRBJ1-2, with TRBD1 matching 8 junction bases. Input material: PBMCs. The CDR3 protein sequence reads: CASSLGQGWEYGYTF. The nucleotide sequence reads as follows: TGTGCCAGCAGCTTGGGACAGGGGTGGGAATATGGCTACACCTTC.